Listed below are T cell receptor beta chains from one sample, sequenced in a study of identical twins' blood T cells. Using its own MiXCR run on the 5' RACE reads, TCRdb lists one record per CDR3 protein. The sample carries roughly 380,000 distinct CDR3 sequences, about 28% recorded once. The sequenced sample consisted of PBMCs. These receptors were collected from a woman aged 18 to 55 in good health. The CDR3 runs from the conserved cysteine through the conserved F or W. The order of the fields is V gene, J gene, D gene, clone size, CDR3 DNA, CDR3 protein. D genes are given only for firm matches. Clone size is shown for a subset of rows, as once, few, many or a class of expanded clone.

v_call: TRBV29-1; j_call: TRBJ2-3; d_call: TRBD2; clone_size: few; cdr3_nt: TGCAGCGTTCCTAGCGGTGATACGCAGTATTTT; cdr3_aa: CSVPSGDTQYF
v_call: TRBV10-1; j_call: TRBJ2-2; d_call: NA; clone_size: NA; cdr3_nt: TGCGCCAGCAGTGAGTTGACAAGTGAGGCCGGGGAGCTGTTTTTT; cdr3_aa: CASSELTSEAGELFF
v_call: TRBV29-1; j_call: TRBJ1-1; d_call: TRBD1; clone_size: few; cdr3_nt: TGCAGCGCAGGGGGGACCCCGTCTACTGAAGCTTTCTTT; cdr3_aa: CSAGGTPSTEAFF
v_call: TRBV20-1; j_call: TRBJ1-1; d_call: NA; clone_size: many; cdr3_nt: TGCAGTGCCCCATTTAACACTGAAGCTTTCTTT; cdr3_aa: CSAPFNTEAFF
v_call: TRBV11-3; j_call: TRBJ1-1; d_call: NA; clone_size: NA; cdr3_nt: TGTGCCAGCAGCTTTCTTCCGGGGGACACTGAAGCTTTCTTT; cdr3_aa: CASSFLPGDTEAFF
v_call: TRBV10-3; j_call: TRBJ1-5; d_call: TRBD1; clone_size: NA; cdr3_nt: TGTGCCATCGCCTCCCGGACAGGGAACAATCAGCCCCCGCATTTT; cdr3_aa: CAIASRTGNNQPPHF
v_call: TRBV7-2; j_call: TRBJ2-6; d_call: NA; clone_size: NA; cdr3_nt: TGTGCCAGCAGCTTACTAATTAGCGGCTTCTCTGGGGCCAACGTCCTGACTTTC; cdr3_aa: CASSLLISGFSGANVLTF
v_call: TRBV6-5; j_call: TRBJ1-1; d_call: NA; clone_size: few; cdr3_nt: TGTGCCAGCAGTTACTCGGGGGAGAACACTGAAGCTTTCTTT; cdr3_aa: CASSYSGENTEAFF
v_call: TRBV6-6; j_call: TRBJ1-1; d_call: NA; clone_size: few; cdr3_nt: TGTGCCAGCACTTTTTTGCTGGCACAGAACACTGAAGCTTTCTTT; cdr3_aa: CASTFLLAQNTEAFF
v_call: TRBV10-3; j_call: TRBJ1-5; d_call: TRBD1; clone_size: NA; cdr3_nt: TGTGCCATCAGTGAGCGAATCTCATACCCGGGACAGGGAGTGATAGGCAATCAGCCCCAGCATTTT; cdr3_aa: CAISERISYPGQGVIGNQPQHF
v_call: TRBV9; j_call: TRBJ1-1; d_call: NA; clone_size: NA; cdr3_nt: TGTGCCAGCAGCGTGGGCACGAACACTGAAGCTTTCTTT; cdr3_aa: CASSVGTNTEAFF
v_call: TRBV30; j_call: TRBJ1-2; d_call: NA; clone_size: NA; cdr3_nt: TGTGCCTGGATGAGTCTCAACTATGGCTACACCTTC; cdr3_aa: CAWMSLNYGYTF
v_call: TRBV29-1; j_call: TRBJ2-1; d_call: NA; clone_size: many; cdr3_nt: TGCAGCGTCCCGCTGCCCGGTGAGCAGTTCTTC; cdr3_aa: CSVPLPGEQFF
v_call: TRBV29-1; j_call: TRBJ1-1; d_call: NA; clone_size: many; cdr3_nt: TGCAGCGTTGCGTACACTGAAGCTTTCTTT; cdr3_aa: CSVAYTEAFF
v_call: TRBV29-1; j_call: TRBJ2-6; d_call: NA; clone_size: many; cdr3_nt: TGCAGCGTTTTGAGCGCTGGGGCCAACGTCCTGACTTTC; cdr3_aa: CSVLSAGANVLTF
v_call: TRBV5-6; j_call: TRBJ1-1; d_call: NA; clone_size: once; cdr3_nt: TGTGCCAGCAACGGCCGGGGTGAAGCTTTCTTT; cdr3_aa: CASNGRGEAFF
v_call: TRBV19; j_call: TRBJ2-5; d_call: NA; clone_size: few; cdr3_nt: TGTGCCAGTAGTATAGATTACGGACAAGAGACCCAGTACTTC; cdr3_aa: CASSIDYGQETQYF
v_call: TRBV9; j_call: TRBJ2-5; d_call: NA; clone_size: NA; cdr3_nt: TGTGCCAGCAGCGTAGACGCCAGGACGACCCAGTACTTC; cdr3_aa: CASSVDARTTQYF
v_call: TRBV4-2; j_call: TRBJ1-4; d_call: NA; clone_size: few; cdr3_nt: TGTGCCAGCAGCCATAGAATAAGGACAGAAAATGAAAAACTGTTTTTT; cdr3_aa: CASSHRIRTENEKLFF
v_call: TRBV19; j_call: TRBJ2-1; d_call: TRBD1; clone_size: few; cdr3_nt: TGTGCCAGTAACAGGGGCCCCTACAATGAGCAGTTCTTC; cdr3_aa: CASNRGPYNEQFF
v_call: TRBV25-1; j_call: TRBJ1-4; d_call: TRBD1; clone_size: NA; cdr3_nt: TGTGCCAGCACCCTGACAGGGCGGCATGAAAAACTGTTTTTT; cdr3_aa: CASTLTGRHEKLFF
v_call: TRBV7-9; j_call: TRBJ1-3; d_call: TRBD1; clone_size: NA; cdr3_nt: TGTGCCAGCAGCAAGCAGGGACAGGCGGGAAACACCATATATTTT; cdr3_aa: CASSKQGQAGNTIYF
v_call: TRBV18; j_call: TRBJ1-4; d_call: NA; clone_size: NA; cdr3_nt: TGTGCCAGCTCACCAGAGAGGTCCAATGAAAAACTGTTTTTT; cdr3_aa: CASSPERSNEKLFF
v_call: TRBV19; j_call: TRBJ2-1; d_call: NA; clone_size: NA; cdr3_nt: TGTGCCAGTAGTTCAGCTTACAATGAGCAGTTCTTC; cdr3_aa: CASSSAYNEQFF
v_call: TRBV27; j_call: TRBJ1-6; d_call: NA; clone_size: NA; cdr3_nt: TGTGCCAGCGGTTTATCGGTCCCTAGGAATTCACCCCTCCACTTT; cdr3_aa: CASGLSVPRNSPLHF
v_call: TRBV10-3; j_call: TRBJ1-5; d_call: NA; clone_size: NA; cdr3_nt: TGTGCCATCAGTGAGTCAGGAGGGTACGATCAGCCCCAGCATTTT; cdr3_aa: CAISESGGYDQPQHF
v_call: TRBV9; j_call: TRBJ2-5; d_call: NA; clone_size: NA; cdr3_nt: TGTGCCAGCAGTCACGGACGGTTTCCAGGCAGGGAGACCCAGTACTTC; cdr3_aa: CASSHGRFPGRETQYF
v_call: TRBV9; j_call: TRBJ2-2; d_call: NA; clone_size: NA; cdr3_nt: TGTGCCAGCAGCGTCGCGGGACGGGGCACCGGGGAGCTGTTTTTT; cdr3_aa: CASSVAGRGTGELFF
v_call: TRBV6-1; j_call: TRBJ1-5; d_call: NA; clone_size: few; cdr3_nt: TGTGCCGCCGGGCCGGAGGATATACTTCAGCCCCAGCATTTT; cdr3_aa: CAAGPEDILQPQHF
v_call: TRBV29-1; j_call: TRBJ2-3; d_call: NA; clone_size: NA; cdr3_nt: TGCAGCGTTGAAGGGGGAAGGTCGGCAGATACGCAGTATTTT; cdr3_aa: CSVEGGRSADTQYF
v_call: TRBV20-1; j_call: TRBJ2-2; d_call: NA; clone_size: few; cdr3_nt: TGCAGTGCTAGGTCACGCGGGGAGCTGTTTTTT; cdr3_aa: CSARSRGELFF
v_call: TRBV11-1; j_call: TRBJ2-7; d_call: TRBD2; clone_size: NA; cdr3_nt: TGTGCCAGCAGCTCCGGGACTAGCGGGAATCGGTACTTC; cdr3_aa: CASSSGTSGNRYF
v_call: TRBV2; j_call: TRBJ1-6; d_call: TRBD1; clone_size: few; cdr3_nt: TGTGCCAGCAGTGGGGACAGGGGTTCGGCTATCTATAATTCACCCCTCAACTTT; cdr3_aa: CASSGDRGSAIYNSPLNF
v_call: TRBV18; j_call: TRBJ1-1; d_call: NA; clone_size: many; cdr3_nt: TGTGCCAGCTCCCTAACAAGGGACAACTTACGTGAAGCTTTCTTT; cdr3_aa: CASSLTRDNLREAFF
v_call: TRBV19; j_call: TRBJ2-1; d_call: NA; clone_size: NA; cdr3_nt: TGTGCCAGTAAGCGGAGCCAGGTAGGAAATGAGCAGTTCTTC; cdr3_aa: CASKRSQVGNEQFF
v_call: TRBV30; j_call: TRBJ1-1; d_call: NA; clone_size: NA; cdr3_nt: TGTGCCTGCAATACAGGGATGAACACTGAAGCTTTCTTT; cdr3_aa: CACNTGMNTEAFF
v_call: TRBV29-1; j_call: TRBJ1-2; d_call: NA; clone_size: NA; cdr3_nt: TGCAGCGTTGAAGTTGGCGGGGGGGGTCCTTATGGCTACACCTTC; cdr3_aa: CSVEVGGGGPYGYTF
v_call: TRBV6-5; j_call: TRBJ1-1; d_call: NA; clone_size: few; cdr3_nt: TGTGCCAGCAGGGGAGGGGGTTTTAGCACTGAAGCTTTCTTT; cdr3_aa: CASRGGGFSTEAFF
v_call: TRBV7-9; j_call: TRBJ1-5; d_call: NA; clone_size: medium-sized; cdr3_nt: TGTGCCAGCAGCTTATGGGGGGTTAATCAGCCCCAGCATTTT; cdr3_aa: CASSLWGVNQPQHF
v_call: TRBV7-9; j_call: TRBJ1-5; d_call: NA; clone_size: few; cdr3_nt: TGTGCCAGCAGCCTAGGACCCACATGGGCGGAACAGCCCCAGCATTTT; cdr3_aa: CASSLGPTWAEQPQHF
v_call: TRBV20-1; j_call: TRBJ1-2; d_call: NA; clone_size: many; cdr3_nt: TGCAGTGCTAGTACAGGGAACTATGGCTACACCTTC; cdr3_aa: CSASTGNYGYTF